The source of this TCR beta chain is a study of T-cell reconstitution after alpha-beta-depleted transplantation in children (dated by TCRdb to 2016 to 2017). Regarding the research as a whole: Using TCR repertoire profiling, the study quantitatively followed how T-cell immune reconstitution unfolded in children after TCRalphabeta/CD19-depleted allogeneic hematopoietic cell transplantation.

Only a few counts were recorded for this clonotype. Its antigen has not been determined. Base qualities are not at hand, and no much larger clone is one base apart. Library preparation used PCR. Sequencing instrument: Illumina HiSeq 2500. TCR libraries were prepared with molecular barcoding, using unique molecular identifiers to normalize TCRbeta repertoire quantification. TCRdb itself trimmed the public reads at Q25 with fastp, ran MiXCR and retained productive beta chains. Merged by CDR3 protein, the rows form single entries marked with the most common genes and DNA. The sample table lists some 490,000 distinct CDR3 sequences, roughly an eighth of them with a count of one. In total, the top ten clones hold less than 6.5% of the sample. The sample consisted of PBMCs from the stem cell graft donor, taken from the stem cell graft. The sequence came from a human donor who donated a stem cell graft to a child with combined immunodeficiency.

The DNA is as follows: TGTGCCAGCAGTTACTCCGGGACTAACAATGAGCAGTTCTTC. This is translated as CASSYSGTNNEQFF. The chain employs TRBV6-5 and TRBJ2-1; 7 nucleotides in the junction match TRBD2. Compared with germline, V lacks 0 bases and J lacks 5 bases; bases without a gene match: 1. The germline V gene encodes CDR1 MNHEY and CDR2 SVGAGI. The CDR3 sequence holds 14 residues, the cysteine and phenylalanine included. The DNA shown is the 42-base CDR3, in frame from base 1.